The rows below give T cell receptor beta chains drawn from one sample of a study of OX40 agonist ivuxolimab in advanced cancers. Here immunoSEQ multiplex PCR was the method, and the copy in TCRdb shows in-frame clones only, minus some. The data show more than 25,000 clones, 86% seen once. This specimen consisted of CD4+ or CD8+ T cells sorted from blood, obtained in a trial of the OX40 agonist ivuxolimab. The receptors shown here come from an adult with an advanced solid tumor such as melanoma, head and neck, liver or kidney cancer. The CDR3 runs from the conserved cysteine through the conserved F or W. A D gene is named only where the DNA matches it firmly. Size values are once, few and many counts, or a class for expanded clones, and some rows have none.

TGTGCCAGCAGTGAAGCGGGAGACTACCCGTACGAGCAGTACTTC	CASSEAGDYPYEQYF	NA	NA	TRBV2	TRBJ2-7
TGTGCCAGCAGCGTAGATGGGACCCCCTCCGAGACCCAGTACTTC	CASSVDGTPSETQYF	NA	NA	TRBV9	TRBJ2-5
TGCGCCAGCAGTCCGGGTGGGCCCCGGGAGCAGTACTTC	CASSPGGPREQYF	NA	NA	TRBV4-1	TRBJ2-7
TGCAGCGTTGTAAGGTACGAGCAGTACTTC	CSVVRYEQYF	NA	NA	TRBV29-1	TRBJ2-7
TGTGCCAGCAGAATCTTAGCGGGAGAAAGCTACAATGAGCAGTTCTTC	CASRILAGESYNEQFF	few	TRBD2	TRBV27	TRBJ2-1
TGCAGCGTCGCAACAGGGGGTCCACCCTACGAGCAGTACTTC	CSVATGGPPYEQYF	NA	TRBD1	TRBV29-1	TRBJ2-7
TGTGCCAGCAGCTTAGTCGAGGGGTGGGACTACGAGCAGTACTTC	CASSLVEGWDYEQYF	once	NA	TRBV11-2	TRBJ2-7
TGTGCCAGTAGTCAAGACAGGGATCCCTATAGCAATCAGCCCCAGCATTTT	CASSQDRDPYSNQPQHF	once	TRBD1	TRBV19	TRBJ1-5
TGTGCCAGCAGCCCAGCGTTGAGCTCCTACGAGCAGTACTTC	CASSPALSSYEQYF	NA	NA	TRBV5-6	TRBJ2-7
TGTGCCAGTAGTATTTCATCCGGACCTTCCTACGAGCAGTACTTC	CASSISSGPSYEQYF	NA	NA	TRBV19	TRBJ2-7
TGTGCCAGCAGCCAACACAGGTTCCCCCGGGCAACTAATGAAAAACTGTTTTTT	CASSQHRFPRATNEKLFF	NA	NA	TRBV14	TRBJ1-4
TGCGCCACCCCATGTGGGACGGGGGGCACAGATACGCAGTATTTT	CATPCGTGGTDTQYF	few	NA	TRBV23-1	TRBJ2-3
TGCGCCAGCAGCCAAGGTTGGCTAGCGGGAGTCAAAAACATTCAGTACTTC	CASSQGWLAGVKNIQYF	NA	TRBD2	TRBV4-3	TRBJ2-4
TGTGCCAGCAGTTCACTTGACAGGGGTTTAGGCGAGCAGTACTTC	CASSSLDRGLGEQYF	NA	TRBD1	TRBV28	TRBJ2-7
TGTGCCAGCAGCTTAGGAGCGGGAGTCAATGAGCAGTTCTTC	CASSLGAGVNEQFF	NA	TRBD2	TRBV11-2	TRBJ2-1
TGTGCCAGCAGCCTCAGGAGCACAGATACGCAGTATTTT	CASSLRSTDTQYF	NA	NA	TRBV9	TRBJ2-3
TGTGCCAGCAGCGTAGTGTCTGAAGCTTTCTTT	CASSVVSEAFF	NA	NA	TRBV9	TRBJ1-1
TGCGCCAGCAGCCAAGGGGTTGGCTACGAGCAGTACTTC	CASSQGVGYEQYF	NA	NA	TRBV5-4	TRBJ2-7
TGTGCCAGCGTACAGACCACTAGCAGAGACAATGAGCAGTTCTTC	CASVQTTSRDNEQFF	NA	NA	TRBV6-5	TRBJ2-1
TGTGCCAGCAGTGACGACAGGGGGCTTGAAGCTTTCTTT	CASSDDRGLEAFF	NA	TRBD1	TRBV25-1	TRBJ1-1
TGTGCCAGCAGCAGGACTAGCGGGACAGTCTTTAAGCAGTTCTTC	CASSRTSGTVFKQFF	NA	TRBD2	TRBV6-5	TRBJ2-1
TGTGCCAGCAGCTTCCGGGACAGGGGGCAGTACGAGCAGTACTTC	CASSFRDRGQYEQYF	few	TRBD1	TRBV7-9	TRBJ2-7
TGCAGCGTGCAAACAGGGAGTAGCTCTGGAAACACCATATATTTT	CSVQTGSSSGNTIYF	NA	NA	TRBV29-1	TRBJ1-3
TGTGCCAGCAGCTTCCGGGGAGACAATGAGCAGTTCTTC	CASSFRGDNEQFF	NA	NA	TRBV5-6	TRBJ2-1
TGTGCCAGCAGCTTAGTACCAGTCGGAGCTTTCTTT	CASSLVPVGAFF	few	NA	TRBV7-9	TRBJ1-1
TGTGCCAGCAGCTTATCCGGGACTAGCGGGAGGGAGCAGTACTTC	CASSLSGTSGREQYF	NA	TRBD2	TRBV9	TRBJ2-7
TGTGCCAGCAGCCCCCCCGGACTAGCGGGAAGATCAGATACGCAGTATTTT	CASSPPGLAGRSDTQYF	NA	TRBD2	TRBV14	TRBJ2-3
TGCGCCAGCAGCTTGGCAAGCGGCTCCTACGGGCAGTACTTC	CASSLASGSYGQYF	NA	NA	TRBV5-1	TRBJ2-7
TGTGCCAGCAGCCCCGACCAGAGCTCCTACAATGAGCAGTTCTTC	CASSPDQSSYNEQFF	NA	NA	TRBV28	TRBJ2-1
TGTGCCAGCAGCTTAAGTTCGGACAGCTACGACCTAGCCAAAAACATTCAGTACTTC	CASSLSSDSYDLAKNIQYF	once	NA	TRBV7-9	TRBJ2-4
TGTGCCAGCAGTCAGGGACAGGGGTACGAGCAGTACTTC	CASSQGQGYEQYF	NA	TRBD1	TRBV27	TRBJ2-7
TGTGCCAGCAGCTTAGATCCCCGACAGACCCGAGAAGCTTTCTTT	CASSLDPRQTREAFF	NA	NA	TRBV7-6	TRBJ1-1
TGTGCCAGCAGCTTAGGGGGGGACACTCGGATTCAGCCCCAGCATTTT	CASSLGGDTRIQPQHF	once	NA	TRBV7-2	TRBJ1-5
TGTGCCAGCAGCTTGAAGAAGAAGATGGGGGACAGGGCCCACAATGAGCAGTTCTTC	CASSLKKKMGDRAHNEQFF	NA	TRBD1	TRBV5-6	TRBJ2-1
TGCAGCGCTGGTAGGGAGGTAGCTTTCTTT	CSAGREVAFF	few	NA	TRBV29-1	TRBJ1-1
TGTGCCAGCAGCTTAGAACAGGGGCGCGAGCAGTACTTC	CASSLEQGREQYF	large	TRBD1	TRBV13	TRBJ2-7
TGCGCCAGCAGCCAAGAAGGAGTCTACAGGAGCTCCTACGAGCAGTACTTC	CASSQEGVYRSSYEQYF	once	NA	TRBV4-1	TRBJ2-7
TGTGCCAGCAGTTACGGGGGTCGGGGACGAGAAGCTTTCTTT	CASSYGGRGREAFF	NA	NA	TRBV6-5	TRBJ1-1
TGTGCCACCAGCAGAGCGCTAGAGATTGAAGCTTTCTTT	CATSRALEIEAFF	NA	NA	TRBV15	TRBJ1-1
TGCAGCGGAAACACAGGGGGCTACGAGGGCTACACCTTC	CSGNTGGYEGYTF	NA	TRBD1	TRBV29-1	TRBJ1-2
TGCAGCGTTGGGGGGGTTGGGCGCTTCTATGAGCAGTTCTTC	CSVGGVGRFYEQFF	NA	NA	TRBV29-1	TRBJ2-1
TGTGCCAGCAGTGAATACAGGGCTTCGAACACTGAAGCTTTCTTT	CASSEYRASNTEAFF	NA	NA	TRBV2	TRBJ1-1
TGTGCCAGCAGCGGTAGGGAGAGCTCCTACAATGAGCAGTTCTTC	CASSGRESSYNEQFF	NA	NA	TRBV9	TRBJ2-1
TGTGCCAGCAGTGACCAGGGATCAAGGCAGCCCCAGCATTTT	CASSDQGSRQPQHF	NA	NA	TRBV6-1	TRBJ1-5
TGTGCCAGTAGTATGCCGGGCACTGAAGCTTTCTTT	CASSMPGTEAFF	NA	NA	TRBV19	TRBJ1-1
TGTGCCAGCCGGGGGGGAGGGCTTATGAACACTGAAGCTTTCTTT	CASRGGGLMNTEAFF	NA	NA	TRBV19	TRBJ1-1
TGTGCCAGTAGTATTACAGGGTTGCTAGCGGTCACCGATACGCAGTATTTT	CASSITGLLAVTDTQYF	NA	NA	TRBV19	TRBJ2-3
TGTGCCAGCAGCCAAGATGGCGGGACTAGCGGTGCGGAGACCCAGTACTTC	CASSQDGGTSGAETQYF	NA	TRBD2	TRBV4-2	TRBJ2-5
TGTGCCAGCAGTGGGACAGGGTATGGCTACACCTTC	CASSGTGYGYTF	NA	TRBD1	TRBV6-1	TRBJ1-2
TGTGCCAGCAGCAAAGAATGGGGGGTGATAGCCAAAAACATTCAGTACTTC	CASSKEWGVIAKNIQYF	NA	NA	TRBV21-1	TRBJ2-4